This T cell receptor beta chain was profiled in a study of blood T cell repertoires in COVID-19. Overall study: Sites in the United States, Italy and Spain provided acute and convalescent COVID-19 samples.

The authors' processing: Reference gene primer amplification in the assay estimated nucleated cell counts. Measured with immunoSEQ multiplex PCR; TCRdb has only the in-frame clones, and not every one. That table furnishes V, J and clone size, whereas the DNA furnished D and trimming. The profile covers 200,000 to 250,000 clones, with around 80% appearing a single time and around 12% taken by the ten largest. The CDR3 totals 16 residues. V lost 4 bases to trimming and J lost 4 bases; unmatched junction nucleotides: 7. The germline CDR1 and CDR2 sequences are SQVTM and ANQGSEA. This TCR came from a woman in her thirties or forties with acute or convalescent COVID-19. The chain carries TRBV29-1 and TRBJ2-1; 13 nucleotides line up with TRBD2. Sequencing input: peripheral blood. The CDR3 nucleotides read TGCAGCGTTGCGGGGACTAGCGGGGTAGATTACAATGAGCAGTTCTTC. Protein product: CSVAGTSGVDYNEQFF.